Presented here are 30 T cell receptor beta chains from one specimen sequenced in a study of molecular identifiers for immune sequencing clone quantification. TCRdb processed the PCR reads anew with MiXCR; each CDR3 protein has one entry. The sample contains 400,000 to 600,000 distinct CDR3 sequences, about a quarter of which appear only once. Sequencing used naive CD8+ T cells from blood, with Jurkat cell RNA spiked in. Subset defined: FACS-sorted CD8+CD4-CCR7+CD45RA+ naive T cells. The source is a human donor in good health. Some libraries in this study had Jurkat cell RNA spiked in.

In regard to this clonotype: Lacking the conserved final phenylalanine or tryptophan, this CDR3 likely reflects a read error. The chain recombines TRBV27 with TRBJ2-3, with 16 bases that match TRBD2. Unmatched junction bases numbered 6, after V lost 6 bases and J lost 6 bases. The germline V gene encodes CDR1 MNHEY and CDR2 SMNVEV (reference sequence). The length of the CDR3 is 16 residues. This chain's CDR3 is CASSPGTSGRVDTQYL. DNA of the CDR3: TGTGCCAGCAGCCCTGGGACTAGCGGGAGGGTTGATACGCAGTATTTA.

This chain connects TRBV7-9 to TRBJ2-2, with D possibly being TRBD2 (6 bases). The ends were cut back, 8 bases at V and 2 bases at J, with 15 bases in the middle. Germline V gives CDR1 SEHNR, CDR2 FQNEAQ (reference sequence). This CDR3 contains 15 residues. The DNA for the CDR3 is TGTGCCAGCGGGGGGAGCGGTCATAACACCGGGGAGCTGTTTTTT. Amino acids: CASGGSGHNTGELFF.

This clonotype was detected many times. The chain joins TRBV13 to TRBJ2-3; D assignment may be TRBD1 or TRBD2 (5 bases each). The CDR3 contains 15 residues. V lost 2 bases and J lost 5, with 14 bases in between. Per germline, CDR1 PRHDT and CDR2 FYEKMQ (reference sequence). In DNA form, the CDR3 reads TGTGCCAGCAGCTTAAGACTACCCAGGGTAGATACGCAGTATTTT. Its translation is CASSLRLPRVDTQYF.

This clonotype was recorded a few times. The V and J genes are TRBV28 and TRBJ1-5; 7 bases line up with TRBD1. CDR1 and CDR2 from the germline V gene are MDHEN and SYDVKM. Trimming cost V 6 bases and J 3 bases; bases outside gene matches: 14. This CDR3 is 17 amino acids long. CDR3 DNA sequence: TGTGCCAGCAGAAACCTCGATGTTGGGACAGACAATCAGCCCCAGCATTTT. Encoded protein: CASRNLDVGTDNQPQHF. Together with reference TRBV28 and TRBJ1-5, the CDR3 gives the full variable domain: DVKVTQSSRYLVKRTGEKVFLECVQDMDHENMFWYRQDPGLGLRLIYFSYDVKMKEKGDIPEGYSVSREKKERFSLILESASTNQTSMYLCASRNLDVGTDNQPQHFGDGTRLSIL.

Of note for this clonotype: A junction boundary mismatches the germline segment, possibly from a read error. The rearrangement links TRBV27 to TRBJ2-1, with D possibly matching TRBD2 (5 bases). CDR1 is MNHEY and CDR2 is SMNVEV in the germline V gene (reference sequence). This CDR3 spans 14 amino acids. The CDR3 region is CASSLLGSYHEQFF. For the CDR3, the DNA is TGTGCCAGCAGTTTGTTGGGGAGCTACCATGAGCAGTTCTTC.

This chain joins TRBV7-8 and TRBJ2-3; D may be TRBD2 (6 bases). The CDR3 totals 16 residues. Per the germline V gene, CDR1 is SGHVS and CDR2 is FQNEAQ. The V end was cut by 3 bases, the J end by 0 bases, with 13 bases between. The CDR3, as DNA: TGTGCCAGCAGCTTCTTACGGGGGACTAGCACAGATACGCAGTATTTT. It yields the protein CASSFLRGTSTDTQYF.

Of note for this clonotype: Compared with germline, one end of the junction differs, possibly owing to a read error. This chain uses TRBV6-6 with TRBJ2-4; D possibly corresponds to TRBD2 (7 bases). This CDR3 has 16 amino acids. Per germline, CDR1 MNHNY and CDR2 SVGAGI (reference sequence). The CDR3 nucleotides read TGTGCCAGCAGTCCCCTTGGGGAGGGGGAAGGAAACATTCGGTACTTC. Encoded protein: CASSPLGEGEGNIRYF.

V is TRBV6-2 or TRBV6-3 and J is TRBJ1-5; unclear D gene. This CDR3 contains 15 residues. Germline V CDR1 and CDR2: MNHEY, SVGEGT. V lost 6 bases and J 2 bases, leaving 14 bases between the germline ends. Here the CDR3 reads CASRKVPNGNQPQHF. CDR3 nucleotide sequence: TGTGCCAGCAGAAAGGTCCCGAATGGCAATCAGCCCCAGCATTTT.

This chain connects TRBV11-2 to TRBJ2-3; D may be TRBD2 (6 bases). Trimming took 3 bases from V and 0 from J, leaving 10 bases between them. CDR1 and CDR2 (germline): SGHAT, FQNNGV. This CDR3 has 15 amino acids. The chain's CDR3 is CASSLWRGSTDTQYF. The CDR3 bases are TGTGCCAGCAGCTTGTGGCGGGGAAGCACAGATACGCAGTATTTT.

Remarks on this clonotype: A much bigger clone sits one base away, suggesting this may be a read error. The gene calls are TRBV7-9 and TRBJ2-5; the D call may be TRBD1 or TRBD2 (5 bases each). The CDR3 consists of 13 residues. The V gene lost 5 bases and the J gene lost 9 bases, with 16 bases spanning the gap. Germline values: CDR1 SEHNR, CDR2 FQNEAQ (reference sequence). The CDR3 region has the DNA TGTGCCAGCAGCCTCAGAGGGACGTTGGCCCAGTACTTC. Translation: CASSLRGTLAQYF. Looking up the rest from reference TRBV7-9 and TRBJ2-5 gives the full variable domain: DTGVSQNPRHKITKRGQNVTFRCDPISEHNRLYWYRQTLGQGPEFLTYFQNEAQLEKSRLLSDRFSAERPKGSFSTLEIQRTEQGDSAMYLCASSLRGTLAQYFGPGTRLLVL.

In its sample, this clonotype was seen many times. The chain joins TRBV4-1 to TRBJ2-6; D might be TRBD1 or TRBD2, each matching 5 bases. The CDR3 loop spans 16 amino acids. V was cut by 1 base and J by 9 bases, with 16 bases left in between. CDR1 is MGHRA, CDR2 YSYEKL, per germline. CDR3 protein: CASSQVPGQGVNVLTF. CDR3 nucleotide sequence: TGCGCCAGCAGCCAAGTCCCGGGGCAGGGAGTCAACGTCCTGACTTTC.

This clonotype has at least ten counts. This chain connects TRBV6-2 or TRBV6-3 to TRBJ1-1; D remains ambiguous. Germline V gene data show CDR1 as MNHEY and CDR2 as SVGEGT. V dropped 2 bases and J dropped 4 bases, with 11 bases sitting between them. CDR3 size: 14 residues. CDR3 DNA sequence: TGTGCCAGCAGTTACCTAGGTGGCAGCACTGAAGCTTTCTTT. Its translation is CASSYLGGSTEAFF.

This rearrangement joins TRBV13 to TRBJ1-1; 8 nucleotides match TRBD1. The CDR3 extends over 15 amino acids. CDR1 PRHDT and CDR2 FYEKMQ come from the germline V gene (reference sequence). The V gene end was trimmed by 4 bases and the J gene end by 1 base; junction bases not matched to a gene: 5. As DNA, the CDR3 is TGTGCCAGCAGCTCTTCAGGGGGCAGGAACACTGAAGCTTTCTTT. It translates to CASSSSGGRNTEAFF.

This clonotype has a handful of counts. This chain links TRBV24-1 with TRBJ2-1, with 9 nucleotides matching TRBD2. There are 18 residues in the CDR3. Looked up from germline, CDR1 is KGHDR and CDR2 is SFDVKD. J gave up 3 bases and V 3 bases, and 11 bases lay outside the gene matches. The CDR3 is CATSDDSGLAGSYNEQFF. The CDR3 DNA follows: TGTGCCACCAGTGATGATTCGGGTCTAGCGGGGAGCTACAATGAGCAGTTCTTC.

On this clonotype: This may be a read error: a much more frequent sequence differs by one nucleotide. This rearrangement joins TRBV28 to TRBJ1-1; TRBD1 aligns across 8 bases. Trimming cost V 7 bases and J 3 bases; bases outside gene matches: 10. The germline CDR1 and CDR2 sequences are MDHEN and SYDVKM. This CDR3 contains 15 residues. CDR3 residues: CASNFMGQDYTEAFF. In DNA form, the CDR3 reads TGTGCCAGCAATTTCATGGGACAGGATTACACTGAAGCTTTCTTT.

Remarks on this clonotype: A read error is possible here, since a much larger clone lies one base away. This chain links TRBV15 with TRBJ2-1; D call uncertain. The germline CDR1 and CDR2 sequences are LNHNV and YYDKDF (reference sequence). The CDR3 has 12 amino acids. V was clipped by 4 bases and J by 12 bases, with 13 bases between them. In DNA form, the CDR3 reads TGTGCCACCAGCACAGACGGGCCTAGGCAGTTCTTC. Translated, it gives CATSTDGPRQFF. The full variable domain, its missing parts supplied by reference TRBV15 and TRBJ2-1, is DAMVIQNPRYQVTQFGKPVTLSCSQTLNHNVMYWYQQKSSQAPKLLFHYYDKDFNNEADTPDNFQSRRPNTSFCFLDIRSPGLGDTAMYLCATSTDGPRQFFGPGTRLTVL.

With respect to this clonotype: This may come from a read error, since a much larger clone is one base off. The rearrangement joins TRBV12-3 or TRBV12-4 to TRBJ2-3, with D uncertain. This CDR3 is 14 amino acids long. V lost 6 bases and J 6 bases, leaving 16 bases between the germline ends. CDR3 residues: CASSPPPEKDTQYF. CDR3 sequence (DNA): TGTGCCAGCAGCCCCCCGCCCGAGAAGGATACGCAGTATTTT.

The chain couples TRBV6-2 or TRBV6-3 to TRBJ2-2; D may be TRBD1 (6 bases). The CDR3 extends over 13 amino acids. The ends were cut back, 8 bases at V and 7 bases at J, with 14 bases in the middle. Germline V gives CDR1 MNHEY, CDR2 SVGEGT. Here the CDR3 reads CASRDTYDGELFF. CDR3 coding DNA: TGTGCCAGCCGGGACACCTATGACGGGGAGCTGTTTTTT.

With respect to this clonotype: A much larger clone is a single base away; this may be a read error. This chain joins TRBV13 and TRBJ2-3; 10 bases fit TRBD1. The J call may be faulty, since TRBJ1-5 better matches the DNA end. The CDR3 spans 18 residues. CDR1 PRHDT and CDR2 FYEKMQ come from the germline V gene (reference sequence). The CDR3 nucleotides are TGTGCCAGCAGCTTCGGGACAGGGGACCCGACTAGCACAGATACGCAGCATTTT. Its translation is CASSFGTGDPTSTDTQHF.

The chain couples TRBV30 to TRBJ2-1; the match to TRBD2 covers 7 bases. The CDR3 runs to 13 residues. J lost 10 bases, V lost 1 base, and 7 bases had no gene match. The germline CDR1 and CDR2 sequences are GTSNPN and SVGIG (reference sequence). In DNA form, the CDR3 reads TGTGCCTGGAGTGAAACTAATAGCGGGGAGCAGTTCTTC. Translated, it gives CAWSETNSGEQFF.

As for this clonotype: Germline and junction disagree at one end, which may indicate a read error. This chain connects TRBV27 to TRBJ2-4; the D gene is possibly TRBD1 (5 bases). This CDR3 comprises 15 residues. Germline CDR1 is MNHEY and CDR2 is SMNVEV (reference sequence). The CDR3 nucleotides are TGTACCAGCAGACCCTTAACAGGCCCAGTCAGCATTCAGTACTTC. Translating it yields CTSRPLTGPVSIQYF.

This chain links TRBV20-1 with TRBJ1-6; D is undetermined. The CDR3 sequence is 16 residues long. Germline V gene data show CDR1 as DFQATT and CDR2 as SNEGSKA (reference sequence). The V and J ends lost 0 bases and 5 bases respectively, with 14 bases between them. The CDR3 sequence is CSARDGQSLDNSPLHF. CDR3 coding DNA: TGCAGTGCTAGAGATGGGCAGTCTCTCGATAATTCACCCCTCCACTTT.

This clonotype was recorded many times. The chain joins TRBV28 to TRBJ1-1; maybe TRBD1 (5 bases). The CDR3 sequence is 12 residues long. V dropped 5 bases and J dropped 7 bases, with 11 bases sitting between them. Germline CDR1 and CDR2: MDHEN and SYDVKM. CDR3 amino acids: CASSPLDSEAFF. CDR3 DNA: TGTGCCAGCAGTCCCCTAGACAGTGAAGCTTTCTTT.

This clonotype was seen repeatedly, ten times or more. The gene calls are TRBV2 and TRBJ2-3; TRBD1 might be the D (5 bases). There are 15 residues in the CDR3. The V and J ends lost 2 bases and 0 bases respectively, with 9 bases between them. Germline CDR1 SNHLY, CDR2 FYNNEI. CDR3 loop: CASSEWNRSTDTQYF. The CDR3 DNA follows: TGTGCCAGCAGTGAATGGAACAGGAGCACAGATACGCAGTATTTT.

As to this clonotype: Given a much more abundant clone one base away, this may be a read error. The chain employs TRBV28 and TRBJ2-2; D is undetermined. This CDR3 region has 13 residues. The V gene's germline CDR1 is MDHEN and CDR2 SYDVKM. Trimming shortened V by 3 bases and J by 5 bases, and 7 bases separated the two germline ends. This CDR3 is CASSFARTGELFF. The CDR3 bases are TGTGCCAGCAGTTTCGCGAGGACCGGGGAGCTGTTTTTT. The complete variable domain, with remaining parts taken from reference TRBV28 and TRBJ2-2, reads DVKVTQSSRYLVKRTGEKVFLECVQDMDHENMFWYRQDPGLGLRLIYFSYDVKMKEKGDIPEGYSVSREKKERFSLILESASTNQTSMYLCASSFARTGELFFGEGSRLTVL.

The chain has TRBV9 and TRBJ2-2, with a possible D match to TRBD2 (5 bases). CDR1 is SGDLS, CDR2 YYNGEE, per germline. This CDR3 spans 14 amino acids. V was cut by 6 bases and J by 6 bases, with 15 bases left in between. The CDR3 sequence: CASNTLVGAGELFF. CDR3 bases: TGTGCCAGCAACACACTAGTAGGAGCCGGGGAGCTGTTTTTT. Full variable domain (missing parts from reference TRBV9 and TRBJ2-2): DSGVTQTPKHLITATGQRVTLRCSPRSGDLSVYWYQQSLDQGLQFLIQYYNGEERAKGNILERFSAQQFPDLHSELNLSSLELGDSALYFCASNTLVGAGELFFGEGSRLTVL.

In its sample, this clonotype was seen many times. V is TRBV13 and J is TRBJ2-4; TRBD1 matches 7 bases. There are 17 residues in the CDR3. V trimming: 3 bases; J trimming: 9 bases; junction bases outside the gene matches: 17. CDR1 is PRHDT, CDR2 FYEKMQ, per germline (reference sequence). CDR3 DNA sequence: TGTGCCAGCAGCTTTCAGGGGACAGTAGACCTTACGGCCATTCAGTACTTC. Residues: CASSFQGTVDLTAIQYF.

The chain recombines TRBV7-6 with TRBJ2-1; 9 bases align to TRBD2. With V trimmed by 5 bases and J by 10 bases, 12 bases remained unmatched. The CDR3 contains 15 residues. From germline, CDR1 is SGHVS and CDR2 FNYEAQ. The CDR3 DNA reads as TGTGCCAGCAGCCCGAACTCCGGGACTAGCAGAGAGCAGTTCTTC. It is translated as CASSPNSGTSREQFF.

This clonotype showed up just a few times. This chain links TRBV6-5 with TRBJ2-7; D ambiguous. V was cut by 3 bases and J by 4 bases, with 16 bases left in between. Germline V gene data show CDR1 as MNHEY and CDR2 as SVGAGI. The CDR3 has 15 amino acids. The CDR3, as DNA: TGTGCCAGCAGTTATGCCCTGGGAAGGGAATACGAGCAGTACTTC. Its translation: CASSYALGREYEQYF.

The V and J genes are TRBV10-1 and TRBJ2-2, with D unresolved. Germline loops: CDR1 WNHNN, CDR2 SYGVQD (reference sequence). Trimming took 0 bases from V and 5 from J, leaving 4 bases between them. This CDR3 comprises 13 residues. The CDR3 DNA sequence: TGCGCCAGCAGTGAGTCCCGAACCGGGGAGCTGTTTTTT. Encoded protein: CASSESRTGELFF.